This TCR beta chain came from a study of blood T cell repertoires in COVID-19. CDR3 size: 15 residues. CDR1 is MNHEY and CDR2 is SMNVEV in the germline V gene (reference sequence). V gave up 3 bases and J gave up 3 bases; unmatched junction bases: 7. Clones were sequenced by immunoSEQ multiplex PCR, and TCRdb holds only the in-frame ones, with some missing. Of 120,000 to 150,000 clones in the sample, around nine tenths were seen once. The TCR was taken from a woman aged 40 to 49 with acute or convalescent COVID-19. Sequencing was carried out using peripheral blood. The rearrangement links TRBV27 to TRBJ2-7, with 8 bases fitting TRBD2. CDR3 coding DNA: TGTGCCAGCAGTTTGTTTAGCGGGAAAAACTACGAGCAGTACTTC. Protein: CASSLFSGKNYEQYF.